This entry lists 31 T cell receptor beta chains sequenced from one sample in a study of TIL therapy for anti-PD-1-resistant metastatic lung cancer (dated by TCRdb to the early 2020s). TCR beta CDR3 regions were amplified from genomic DNA by bias-controlled multiplex PCR with the immunoSEQ v3 hsTCRB kit. TCRdb re-hosts the immuneACCESS table, in-frame sequences only. Its copies lack some clones; in the studies checked, an unresolved V gene accounts for under half of them, and the cause for the rest is not known. The sample contains about 25,000 clones, 72% of them found a single time. Roughly 7.3% of the sample lies in the top ten. The label giving this sample's time point can be read as: pre-treatment sample, taken before nivolumab and TIL therapy. Excised metastases, mostly pleural nodules or supraclavicular lymph nodes, were used as baseline tumor samples and were taken from the same resection from which TIL were grown.

The sample in question was tumor tissue, obtained at baseline. Receptors originate from a person between 25 and 80 years old with non-small cell lung cancer.

This chain uses TRBV7-9 with TRBJ1-6, with a possible D match to TRBD1 (5 bases). V shed 1 base and J shed 10 bases, with 8 bases lying between them. The CDR3 covers 13 residues. Germline loops: CDR1 SEHNR, CDR2 FQNEAQ (reference sequence). The CDR3 coding sequence is TGTGCCAGCAGCTTAGGTCAGGGCTCACCCCTCCACTTT. This codes for CASSLGQGSPLHF. Complete variable domain (other parts from reference TRBV7-9 and TRBJ1-6): DTGVSQNPRHKITKRGQNVTFRCDPISEHNRLYWYRQTLGQGPEFLTYFQNEAQLEKSRLLSDRFSAERPKGSFSTLEIQRTEQGDSAMYLCASSLGQGSPLHFGNGTRLTVT.

This clone was seen a handful of times. The chain links TRBV2 to TRBJ1-6, with D perhaps matching TRBD1 (6 bases). Per the germline V gene, CDR1 is SNHLY and CDR2 is FYNNEI. The CDR3 length is 15 residues. The ends were cut back, 4 bases at V and 6 bases at J, with 13 bases in the middle. The CDR3 protein is CASSGGGSLNSPLHF. CDR3 nucleotide sequence: TGTGCCAGCAGTGGTGGGGGCTCGCTTAATTCACCCCTCCACTTT.

The chain carries TRBV5-1 and TRBJ2-5, with 16 bases lining up with TRBD2. Trimming took 4 bases from V and 4 from J; bases not matched to a gene: 4. The CDR3 runs 16 residues. Germline CDR1 reads SGHRS; CDR2 reads YFSETQ. CDR3 sequence: CASSRGTSGGGETQYF. The CDR3 DNA reads TGCGCCAGCAGCCGCGGGACTAGCGGGGGGGGAGAGACCCAGTACTTC.

This clone showed up just a few times. The chain combines TRBV7-2 with TRBJ2-7; D may correspond to TRBD1 or TRBD2 (5 bases each). Germline lookup yields CDR1 SGHTA and CDR2 FQGNSA. V was shortened by 1 base and J by 7 bases, with 14 bases between the two germline ends. The CDR3 is 14 amino acids. The CDR3 DNA is TGTGCCAGCAGCTTAGTACCTGAGGGACCTGAGCAGTACTTC. Protein sequence: CASSLVPEGPEQYF.

The rearrangement uses TRBV11-2 and TRBJ1-3; D unresolved. The CDR3 totals 16 residues. Trimming removed 4 bases from V and 4 bases from J, with 17 bases in between. Germline V gives CDR1 SGHAT, CDR2 FQNNGV. CDR3 in DNA: TGTGCCAGCAGCTCTCCCAGGAAATCGGGGGGAAACACCATATATTTT. It encodes CASSSPRKSGGNTIYF.

The sample holds one count of this clone. J is TRBJ1-5 and V is TRBV6-6; 7 bases are a match to TRBD1. The CDR3 contains 14 residues. The germline V gene has CDR1 MNHNY and CDR2 SVGAGI (reference sequence). V lost 6 bases and J lost 4; bases outside the gene matches: 6. CDR3 in amino acids: CASSRGTVNQPQHF. For the CDR3, the DNA is TGTGCCAGCAGCCGAGGGACAGTTAATCAGCCCCAGCATTTT.

The chain couples TRBV25-1 to TRBJ1-4; no definite D call. Per germline, CDR1 MGHDK and CDR2 SYGVNS. V lost 6 bases to trimming and J lost 0 bases, with 5 bases between them. The CDR3 runs 13 residues. CDR3 residues: CASRRSTNEKLFF. The CDR3, as DNA: TGTGCCAGCAGACGGTCAACTAATGAAAAACTGTTTTTT.

This sequence joins TRBV7-9 and TRBJ2-7; D may be TRBD1 (6 bases). CDR1 and CDR2 (germline): SEHNR, FQNEAQ (reference sequence). Trimming shortened V by 6 bases and J by 4 bases, and 19 bases separated the two germline ends. This CDR3 contains 15 residues. The CDR3: CASSLTRGAPYEQYF. The DNA for the CDR3 is TGTGCCAGCAGTTTAACCAGGGGTGCCCCTTACGAGCAGTACTTC.

CDR3 amino acids: CASSLAGETQYF. CDR3 sequence (DNA): TGCGCCAGCAGCTTGGCCGGGGAGACCCAGTACTTC. The chain recombines TRBV5-1 with TRBJ2-5, with D uncertain. CDR3 size: 12 residues. CDR1 and CDR2 (germline): SGHRS, YFSETQ. The germline V and J ends were trimmed by 0 bases and 5 bases, with 5 bases remaining between them.

V gene TRBV15 combines with J gene TRBJ2-7; D unresolved. Trimming cost V 0 bases and J 2 bases, with 5 bases left between them. This CDR3 region has 13 residues. From germline, CDR1 is LNHNV and CDR2 YYDKDF (reference sequence). The CDR3 coding sequence is TGTGCCACCAGCAGAGATAGCCCCTACGAGCAGTACTTC. Protein sequence: CATSRDSPYEQYF.

The chain couples TRBV9 to TRBJ1-4; 7 nucleotides agree with TRBD1. CDR3 length: 17 amino acids. CDR1 and CDR2 (germline): SGDLS, YYNGEE. The J segment lost 6 bases and the V segment lost 3 bases, leaving 14 bases of the junction unmatched. In nucleotides, the CDR3 is TGTGCCAGCAGCGGCAGTAGGGTGACAGGGATGGATGAAAAACTGTTTTTT. Translation gives CASSGSRVTGMDEKLFF.

The chain recombines TRBV6-5 with TRBJ1-1; D remains ambiguous. Trimming pared 4 bases from V and 1 base from J, leaving 7 bases between. This CDR3 is built from 13 residues. The germline gives CDR1 MNHEY, CDR2 SVGAGI. In DNA, the CDR3 is TGTGCCAGCAGTTCATGGGCGAACACTGAAGCTTTCTTT. Its translation is CASSSWANTEAFF.

The CDR3 region has the DNA TGTGCCAGCAGCTTGACAGGCGGGGACCAGTACTTC. This codes for CASSLTGGDQYF. The chain uses TRBV7-9 and TRBJ2-5, with D perhaps given as TRBD1 or TRBD2 (6 bases each). In germline, CDR1 is SEHNR, CDR2 FQNEAQ (reference sequence). V was cut by 3 bases and J by 10 bases, with 12 bases left in between. The CDR3 length is 12 residues.

The genes are TRBV10-3 and TRBJ2-2; D remains unclear. Germline assignment: CDR1 ENHRY and CDR2 SYGVKD. Trimming pared 0 bases from V and 3 bases from J, leaving 17 bases between. The CDR3 is made up of 18 amino acids. The CDR3 loop is CAISESNRRVMDTGELFF. For the CDR3, the DNA is TGTGCCATCAGTGAGTCGAACCGTCGCGTGATGGACACCGGGGAGCTGTTTTTT.

The V call is TRBV28, the J call TRBJ2-3, with 9 nucleotides matching TRBD2. The ends lost 5 bases at V and 5 bases at J; junction bases unmatched: 11. Germline assignment: CDR1 MDHEN and CDR2 SYDVKM. There are 16 residues in the CDR3. CDR3 amino acids: CASSPLAGPYGDTQYF. The CDR3 nucleotides are TGTGCCAGCAGTCCCCTAGCGGGGCCTTACGGAGATACGCAGTATTTT.

The chain's CDR3 is CSGGGQGVDEQYF. Here the CDR3 DNA reads TGCAGCGGCGGAGGACAGGGGGTGGACGAGCAGTACTTC. The chain is built from TRBV29-1 and TRBJ2-7, with 10 bases fitting TRBD1. With 7 bases clipped from V and 5 bases from J, the junction kept 8 bases outside the gene matches. This CDR3 has 13 residues. CDR1 and CDR2 (germline): SQVTM, ANQGSEA.

The table lists this clone with a count of one. The chain has TRBV7-9 and TRBJ2-2; the D is unclear. Germline V gene lookup returns CDR1 SEHNR and CDR2 FQNEAQ (reference sequence). The V and J ends lost 1 base and 4 bases respectively, with 10 bases between them. The CDR3 has 15 residues. CDR3 sequence reads: CASSLVVGTTGELFF. CDR3 nucleotides: TGTGCCAGCAGCTTAGTCGTAGGAACCACCGGGGAGCTGTTTTTT.

The chain has TRBV7-9 and TRBJ1-1; D ambiguous. V lost 3 bases to trimming and J lost 9 bases, with 8 bases between them. CDR1 is SEHNR, CDR2 FQNEAQ, per germline (reference sequence). This CDR3 spans 11 amino acids. The CDR3 nucleotides read TGTGCCAGCAGCTTCGAGTTTAAAGCTTTCTTT. Protein sequence: CASSFEFKAFF.

This sequence joins TRBV7-9 and TRBJ1-2; 9 bases agree with TRBD1. Looked up from germline, CDR1 is SEHNR and CDR2 is FQNEAQ (reference sequence). V was pared by 1 base and J by 2 bases, with 11 bases of the junction left unmatched. The CDR3 length is 18 residues. CDR3 sequence: CASSLEGQGPIWNYGYTF. The CDR3 coding sequence is TGTGCCAGCAGCTTAGAGGGACAGGGCCCAATTTGGAACTATGGCTACACCTTC.

This rearrangement joins TRBV5-1 to TRBJ2-3; weak D call: TRBD2 (5 bases). CDR1 and CDR2 (germline): SGHRS, YFSETQ. The V end lost 5 bases, the J end lost 4 bases, and 20 bases lay between the germline ends. The CDR3 is 16 residues long. This CDR3 is CASRPHEILAPDTQYF. The CDR3 DNA reads as TGCGCCAGCAGACCGCACGAGATTCTAGCACCAGATACGCAGTATTTT.

This chain joins TRBV27 and TRBJ1-2; D gene ambiguous. Germline V gene data show CDR1 as MNHEY and CDR2 as SMNVEV (reference sequence). This CDR3 spans 14 amino acids. V was cut by 5 bases and J by 6 bases, with 16 bases left in between. CDR3 in amino acids: CASSPRRSQNGYTF. CDR3 nucleotides: TGTGCCAGCAGTCCCAGACGGTCACAGAATGGCTACACCTTC.

J is TRBJ2-5 and V is TRBV20-1; no firm D call. CDR1 is DFQATT and CDR2 is SNEGSKA in the germline V gene (reference sequence). CDR3 length: 11 residues. CDR3 protein: CRCGVQETQYF. CDR3 DNA sequence: TGCAGATGCGGCGTACAAGAGACCCAGTACTTC.

The chain has TRBV27 and TRBJ1-6, with TRBD1 matching over 8 bases. Trimming took 2 bases from V and 7 from J; bases not matched to a gene: 4. The V gene's germline CDR1 is MNHEY and CDR2 SMNVEV (reference sequence). CDR3 size: 15 residues. The CDR3: CASSLDRGYNSPLHF. CDR3 sequence (DNA): TGTGCCAGCAGTTTAGACAGGGGTTACAATTCACCCCTCCACTTT.

CDR3 DNA sequence: TGCGCCAGCAGCTTGCAAGTATCCGAAAACGAGCAGTACTTC. It translates to CASSLQVSENEQYF. The chain is built from TRBV5-1 and TRBJ2-7; no firm D call. Germline V gene sequence: CDR1 SGHRS, CDR2 YFSETQ. V lost 1 base to trimming and J lost 5 bases, with 13 bases between them. The CDR3 covers 14 residues.

The rearrangement uses TRBV7-2 and TRBJ2-6; TRBD2 matches at 11 bases. V lost 3 bases to trimming and J lost 0 bases; unmatched junction nucleotides: 1. Germline-derived CDR1 and CDR2 are SGHTA and FQGNSA. CDR3 length: 17 residues. This CDR3 reads CASSFSGGASGANVLTF. The CDR3 nucleotides read TGTGCCAGCAGCTTTAGCGGGGGGGCCTCTGGGGCCAACGTCCTGACTTTC. Variable domain in full (rest from reference TRBV7-2 and TRBJ2-6): GAGVSQSPSNKVTEKGKDVELRCDPISGHTALYWYRQSLGQGLEFLIYFQGNSAPDKSGLPSDRFSAERTGGSVSTLTIQRTQQEDSAVYLCASSFSGGASGANVLTFGAGSRLTVL.

V gene TRBV5-8 combines with J gene TRBJ1-5, with D tentatively TRBD1 (5 bases). V lost 0 bases and J 6 bases, leaving 7 bases between the germline ends. CDR3 length: 13 residues. CDR1 and CDR2 from the germline V gene are SGHTS and YDEGEE. CDR3 in amino acids: CASSLAGPQPQHF. The CDR3 DNA follows: TGTGCCAGCAGCTTGGCAGGGCCTCAGCCCCAGCATTTT.

The chain combines TRBV19 with TRBJ1-5; 8 bases line up with TRBD1. The CDR3 consists of 15 residues. Per germline, CDR1 LNHDA and CDR2 SQIVND (reference sequence). The V segment lost 7 bases and the J segment 2 bases; nucleotides outside the gene matches: 7. The CDR3: CASNIVTGGNQPQHF. Here the CDR3 DNA reads TGTGCCAGTAATATTGTGACAGGGGGCAATCAGCCCCAGCATTTT.

This sequence joins TRBV2 and TRBJ1-3; 8 nucleotides align to TRBD1. V gave up 6 bases and J gave up 0 bases; unmatched junction bases: 10. This CDR3 comprises 17 residues. Per the germline V gene, CDR1 is SNHLY and CDR2 is FYNNEI. The CDR3 coding sequence is TGTGCCAGCAGAGAGACTCGACAGGGGAGCTCTGGAAACACCATATATTTT. Its protein is CASRETRQGSSGNTIYF. Variable domain in full (rest from reference TRBV2 and TRBJ1-3): EPEVTQTPSHQVTQMGQEVILRCVPISNHLYFYWYRQILGQKVEFLVSFYNNEISEKSEIFDDQFSVERPDGSNFTLKIRSTKLEDSAMYFCASRETRQGSSGNTIYFGEGSWLTVV.

The gene calls are TRBV7-2 and TRBJ1-2, with D uncertain. In germline, CDR1 is SGHTA, CDR2 FQGNSA. The CDR3 is made up of 13 amino acids. V gave up 3 bases and J gave up 7 bases, with 12 bases separating them. The CDR3 DNA is TGTGCCAGCAGCTTCTTCCGGGGTCGTGGCTACACCTTC. It translates to CASSFFRGRGYTF.

This chain connects TRBV5-6 to TRBJ2-3; 12 bases are a match to TRBD2. CDR1 SGHDT and CDR2 YYEEEE come from the germline V gene. V shed 4 bases and J 2 bases; nucleotides not matched to a gene: 2. CDR3 length: 15 residues. Here the CDR3 DNA reads TGTGCCAGCAGCGGACTAGCGGGACCCACAGATACGCAGTATTTT. Its protein is CASSGLAGPTDTQYF. The complete variable domain, with remaining parts taken from reference TRBV5-6 and TRBJ2-3, reads DAGVTQSPTHLIKTRGQQVTLRCSPKSGHDTVSWYQQALGQGPQFIFQYYEEEERQRGNFPDRFSGHQFPNYSSELNVNALLLGDSALYLCASSGLAGPTDTQYFGPGTRLTVL.

The genes are TRBV15 and TRBJ2-1, with TRBD2 identical over 13 bases. After removal of 7 bases from V and 2 bases from J, the junction contained 11 bases not matched to a gene. Germline V gene sequence: CDR1 LNHNV, CDR2 YYDKDF (reference sequence). This CDR3 is 18 amino acids long. Here the CDR3 DNA reads TGTGCCACCACCGGATGGCTGACTAGCGGGGGGACCTACAATGAGCAGTTCTTC. It translates to CATTGWLTSGGTYNEQFF.